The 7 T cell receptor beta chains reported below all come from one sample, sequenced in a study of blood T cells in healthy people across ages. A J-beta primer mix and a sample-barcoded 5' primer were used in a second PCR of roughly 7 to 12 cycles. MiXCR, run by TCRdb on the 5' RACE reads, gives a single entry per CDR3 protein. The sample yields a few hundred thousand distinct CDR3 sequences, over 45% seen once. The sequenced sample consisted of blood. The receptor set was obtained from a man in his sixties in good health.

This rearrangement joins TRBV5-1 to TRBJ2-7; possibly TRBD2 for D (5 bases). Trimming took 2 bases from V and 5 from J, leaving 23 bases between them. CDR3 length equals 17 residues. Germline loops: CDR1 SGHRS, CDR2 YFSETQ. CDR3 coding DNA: TGCGCCAGCAGCTTTGGCCAGAGGGCCTCAGAGAAGAACGAGCAGTACTTC. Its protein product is CASSFGQRASEKNEQYF.

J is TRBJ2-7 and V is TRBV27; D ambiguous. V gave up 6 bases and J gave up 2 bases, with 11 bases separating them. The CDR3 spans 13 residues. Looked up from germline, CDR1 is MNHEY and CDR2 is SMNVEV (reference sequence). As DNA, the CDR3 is TGTGCCAGCAGCCGGGCCTTCACCTACGAGCAGTACTTC. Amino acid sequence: CASSRAFTYEQYF.

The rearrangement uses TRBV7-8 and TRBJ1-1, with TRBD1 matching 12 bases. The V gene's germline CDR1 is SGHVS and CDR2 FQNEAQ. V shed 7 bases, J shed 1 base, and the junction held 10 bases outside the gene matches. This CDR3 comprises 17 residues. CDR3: CASNSPRDRGRNTEAFF. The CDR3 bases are TGTGCCAGCAACTCGCCCCGGGACAGGGGGCGGAACACTGAAGCTTTCTTT.

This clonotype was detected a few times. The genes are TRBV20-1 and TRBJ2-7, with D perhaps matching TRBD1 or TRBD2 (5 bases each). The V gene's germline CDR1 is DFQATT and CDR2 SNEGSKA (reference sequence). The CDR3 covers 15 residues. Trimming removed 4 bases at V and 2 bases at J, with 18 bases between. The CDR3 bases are TGCAGTGCTACAATACCGGGACCGTCCGCCTACGAGCAGTACTTC. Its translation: CSATIPGPSAYEQYF.

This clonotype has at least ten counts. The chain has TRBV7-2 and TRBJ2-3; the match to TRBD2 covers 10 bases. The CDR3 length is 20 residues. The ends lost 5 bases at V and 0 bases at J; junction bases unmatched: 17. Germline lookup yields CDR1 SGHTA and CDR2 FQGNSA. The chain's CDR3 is CASSRTRDGGLAASTDTQYF. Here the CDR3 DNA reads TGTGCCAGCAGCCGAACTCGGGACGGTGGACTAGCGGCCAGCACAGATACGCAGTATTTT.

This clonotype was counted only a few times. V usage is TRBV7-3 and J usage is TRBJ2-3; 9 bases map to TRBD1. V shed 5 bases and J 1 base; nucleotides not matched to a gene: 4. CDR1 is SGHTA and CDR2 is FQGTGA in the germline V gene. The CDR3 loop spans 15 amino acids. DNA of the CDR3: TGTGCCAGCAGCCCGACAGGGGGGGGCACAGATACGCAGTATTTT. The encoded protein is CASSPTGGGTDTQYF.

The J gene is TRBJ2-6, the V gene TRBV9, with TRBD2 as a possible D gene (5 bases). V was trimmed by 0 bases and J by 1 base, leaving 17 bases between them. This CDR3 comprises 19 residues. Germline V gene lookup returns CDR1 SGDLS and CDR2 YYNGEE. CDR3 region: CASSVDRRGELSGANVLTF. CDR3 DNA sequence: TGTGCCAGCAGCGTAGATCGCCGGGGAGAGCTTTCTGGGGCCAACGTCCTGACTTTC.